The T cell receptor beta chain under discussion was sequenced for a study of shared clonotypes between healthy human individuals. Sequencing was performed with immunoSEQ multiplex PCR; in TCRdb, only in-frame clones are kept and a portion is missing. The sample yields about 2 million clones, about 95% seen once. Sequenced material: naive CD4+ T cells sorted from blood. As to subset: CD45RA+ positively selected. This TCR came from a man aged 18 to 30 in good health.

The CDR3 DNA sequence: TGCGCCAGCAGTGGTTCGGGAGAGCAGTACTTC. Protein: CASSGSGEQYF. This chain joins TRBV10-1 and TRBJ2-7, with D perhaps matching TRBD2 (5 bases). CDR3 size: 11 residues. The V end lost 4 bases, the J end lost 7 bases, and 8 bases lay between the germline ends. Germline loops: CDR1 WNHNN, CDR2 SYGVQD (reference sequence).